This T cell receptor beta chain was sequenced in a study of T cells after yellow fever vaccination. The germline V and J ends were trimmed by 4 bases and 5 bases, with 14 bases remaining between them. Germline V CDR1 and CDR2: MDHEN, SYDVKM. This CDR3 is built from 14 residues. TCRdb ran MiXCR on the 5' RACE reads and lists one entry per CDR3 protein. The sample lists 500,000 to 700,000 distinct CDR3 sequences; under 25% were seen once. The sequenced sample was PBMCs, obtained 15 days after the yellow fever booster vaccination. This sequence originates from a man aged 25-45 years who received the YFV17D yellow fever vaccine. The chain is built from TRBV28 and TRBJ2-5; weak D call: TRBD2 (5 bases). CDR3 DNA: TGTGCCAGCAGTTCCGTAGCGAGAGGGGAGACCCAGTACTTC. Residues: CASSSVARGETQYF.